What follows is one TCR beta chain and its context. Its antigen is not known. With 0 bases removed from V and 6 bases from J, the gap between germline ends came to 12 bases. CDR3 size: 15 residues. Germline V gene data show CDR1 as MNHEY and CDR2 as SVGEGT. Sequencing was limited to surgery cases with top T cell transcript signatures in brain tissue. Before surgery, patients took at least one anti-epileptic drug. The sample belongs to a study of brain T cells in children with intractable seizures. General study results and limits: Viral specificity was inferred only from CDR3 similarity; HCMV serostatus was unknown. Clones missing pre-surgery may reflect undersampling of that blood sample.

Clones were read by immunoSEQ multiplex PCR, and TCRdb kept only the in-frame ones, dropping some. In the table there are under 150,000 clones, roughly 94% of which are singletons. This chain joins TRBV6-2 or TRBV6-3 and TRBJ1-5; D not certain. The TCR sequence derives from a boy in the first two years of life with hemimegalencephaly and intractable seizures. The sequencing here drew on peripheral blood, taken at surgery. The CDR3 region has the DNA TGTGCCAGCAGTTACTCGTTATCACGGACTCAGCCCCAGCATTTT. It is translated as CASSYSLSRTQPQHF.